This T cell receptor beta chain was sequenced in a study of blood T cell repertoires in COVID-19. Followed over time, Seattle patients had been enrolled while infection was active. The CDR3 is 15 residues long. The V end was cut by 5 bases, the J end by 2 bases, with 10 bases between. Germline CDR1 reads MDHEN; CDR2 reads SYDVKM. Only in-frame clones appear in the TCRdb table, and some are missing; sequencing was by immunoSEQ multiplex PCR. The top ten hold about 1.4% of the sample, which has 410,000 or so clones, about nine tenths seen once. Sequencing was done on a sample of peripheral blood. The genes are TRBV28 and TRBJ1-6; possibly TRBD1 for D (5 bases). This TCR was sampled from a woman in her thirties or forties with COVID-19, enrolled during active disease. CDR3 protein: CASSPSDTYNSPLHF. The CDR3 DNA follows: TGTGCCAGCAGTCCCTCGGACACCTATAATTCACCCCTCCACTTT.